This note documents a single T cell receptor (beta chain) sequence. The antigen is unknown. The CDR3 is 17 amino acids. The source of the sample is a study of T cell responses to AZD1222 COVID-19 vaccine. Whole-study results and caveats: Clonal diversity was possibly underestimated, and white British individuals and females predominated among donors.

Assay used: immunoSEQ multiplex PCR; TCRdb lists only in-frame clones, some missing. The sample shows over 110,000 clones, around 90% of them seen only once. The sample here was peripheral blood, taken 28 days after the second AZD1222 dose. The chain joins TRBV21-1 to TRBJ2-7; the table's D gene call, TRBD2, was not cross checked with the DNA. TRBV21-1 is termed a pseudogene. This receptor was taken from an adult who received the AZD1222 COVID-19 vaccine. CDR3 region: CASSKTKGGEFTYEQYF. CDR3 DNA: TGTGCCAGCAGCAAAACGAAAGGAGGAGAATTTACCTACGAGCAGTACTTC.